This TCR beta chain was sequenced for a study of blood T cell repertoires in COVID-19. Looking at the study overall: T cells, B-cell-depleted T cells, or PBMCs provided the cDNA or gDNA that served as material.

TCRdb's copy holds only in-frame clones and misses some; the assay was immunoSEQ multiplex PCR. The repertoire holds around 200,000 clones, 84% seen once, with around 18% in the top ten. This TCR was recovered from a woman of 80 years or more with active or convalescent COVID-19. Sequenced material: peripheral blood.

The CDR3 DNA reads as TGTGCCAGCAGCCCCCGACAGGGGGCCCGGGATTCACCCCTCCACTTT. This codes for CASSPRQGARDSPLHF. The rearrangement uses TRBV11-3 and TRBJ1-6, with 10 bases matching TRBD1. Germline assignment: CDR1 SGHNT and CDR2 YENEEA. CDR3 length: 16 amino acids. J lost 8 bases, V lost 5 bases, and 9 bases had no gene match.